This record looks at one T cell receptor (beta chain) sequence and its context. The data derive from a study of tumor-infiltrating lymphocytes in oesophageal squamous cell carcinoma. Germline V lookup: CDR1 ENHRY, CDR2 SYGVKD. The CDR3 is 16 amino acids. TCRdb recomputed calls from the PCR reads with MiXCR, one row per CDR3 protein. The sample carries about 24,000 distinct CDR3 sequences, about 40% recorded once. This rearrangement joins TRBV10-3 to TRBJ2-7; 11 bases fit TRBD2. The J call may be in error: the DNA end matches TRBJ2-1 better. This sequence was found in a male donor with esophageal squamous cell carcinoma. The material sequenced was esophageal tumor tissue. The CDR3 coding sequence is TGTGCCATCAGTGAGCCGGGACTAGCGGACTACAATGAGCAGTTCTTC. Translated, it gives CAISEPGLADYNEQFF.